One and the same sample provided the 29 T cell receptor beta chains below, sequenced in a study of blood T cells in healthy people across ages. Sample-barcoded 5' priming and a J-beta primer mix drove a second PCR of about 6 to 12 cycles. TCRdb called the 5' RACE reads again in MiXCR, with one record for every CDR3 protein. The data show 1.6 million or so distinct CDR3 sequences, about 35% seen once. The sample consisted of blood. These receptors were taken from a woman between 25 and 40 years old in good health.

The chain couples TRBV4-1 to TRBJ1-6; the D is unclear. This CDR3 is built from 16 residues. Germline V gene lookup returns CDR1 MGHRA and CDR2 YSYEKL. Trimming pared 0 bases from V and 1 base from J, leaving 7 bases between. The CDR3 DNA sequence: TGCGCCAGCAGCCAAGAAGGGTATTCCTATAATTCACCCCTCCACTTT. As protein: CASSQEGYSYNSPLHF.

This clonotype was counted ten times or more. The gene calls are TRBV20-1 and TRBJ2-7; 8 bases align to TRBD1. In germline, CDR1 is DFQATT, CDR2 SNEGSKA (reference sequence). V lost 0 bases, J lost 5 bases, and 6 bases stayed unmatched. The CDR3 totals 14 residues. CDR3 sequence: CSARDFQGQDEQYF. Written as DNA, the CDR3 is TGCAGTGCTAGAGATTTCCAGGGACAGGACGAGCAGTACTTC.

For the CDR3, the DNA is TGCGCCAGCAGTAGGTGGGGGGCCCAAGAGACCCAGTACTTC. It encodes CASSRWGAQETQYF. This chain uses TRBV5-1 with TRBJ2-5; D is possibly TRBD1 or TRBD2 (6 bases each). Germline V lookup: CDR1 SGHRS, CDR2 YFSETQ. V lost 5 bases and J lost 1, with 12 bases in between. The CDR3 spans 14 residues.

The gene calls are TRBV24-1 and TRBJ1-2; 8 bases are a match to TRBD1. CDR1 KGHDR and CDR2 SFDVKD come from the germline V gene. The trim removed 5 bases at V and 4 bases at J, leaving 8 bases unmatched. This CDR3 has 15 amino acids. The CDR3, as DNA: TGTGCCACCAGTGGCCCCGGGACAGGCGGCTATGGCTACACCTTC. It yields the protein CATSGPGTGGYGYTF.

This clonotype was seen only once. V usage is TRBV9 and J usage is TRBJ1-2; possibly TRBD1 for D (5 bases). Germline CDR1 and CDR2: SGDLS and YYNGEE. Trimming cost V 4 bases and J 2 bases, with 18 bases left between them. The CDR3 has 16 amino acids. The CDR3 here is CASSPDGRGPNYGYTF. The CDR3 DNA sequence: TGTGCCAGCAGCCCAGACGGTCGGGGACCCAACTATGGCTACACCTTC. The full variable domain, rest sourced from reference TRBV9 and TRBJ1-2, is DSGVTQTPKHLITATGQRVTLRCSPRSGDLSVYWYQQSLDQGLQFLIQYYNGEERAKGNILERFSAQQFPDLHSELNLSSLELGDSALYFCASSPDGRGPNYGYTFGSGTRLTVV.

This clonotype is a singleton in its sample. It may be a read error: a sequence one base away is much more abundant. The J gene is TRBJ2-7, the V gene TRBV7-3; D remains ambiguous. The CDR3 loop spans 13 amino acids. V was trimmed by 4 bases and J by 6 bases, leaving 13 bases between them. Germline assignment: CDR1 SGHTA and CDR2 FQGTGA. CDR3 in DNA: TGTGCCAGCAGCTCCACGATAGGTTCCGAGCAGTACTTC. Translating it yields CASSSTIGSEQYF.

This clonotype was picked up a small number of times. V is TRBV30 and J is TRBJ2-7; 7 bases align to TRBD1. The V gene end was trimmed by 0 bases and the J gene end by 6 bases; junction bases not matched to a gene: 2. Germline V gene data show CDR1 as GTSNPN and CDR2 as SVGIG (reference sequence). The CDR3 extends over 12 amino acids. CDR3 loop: CAWSVQGTEQYF. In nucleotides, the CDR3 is TGTGCCTGGAGTGTACAGGGGACCGAGCAGTACTTC.

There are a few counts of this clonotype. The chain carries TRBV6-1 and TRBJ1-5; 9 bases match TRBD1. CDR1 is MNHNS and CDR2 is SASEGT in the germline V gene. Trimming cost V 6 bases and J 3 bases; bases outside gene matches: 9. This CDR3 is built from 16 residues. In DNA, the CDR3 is TGTGCCAGCAGGGCCTTTACAGGGGGCCTCAATCAGCCCCAGCATTTT. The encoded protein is CASRAFTGGLNQPQHF.

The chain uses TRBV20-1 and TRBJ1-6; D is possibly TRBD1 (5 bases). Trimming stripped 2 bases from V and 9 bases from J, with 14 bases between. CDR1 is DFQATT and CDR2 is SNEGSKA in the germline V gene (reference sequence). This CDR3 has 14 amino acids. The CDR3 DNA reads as TGCAGTGCTAGAACCCCCGGGGGTACTTCACCCCTCCACTTT. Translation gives CSARTPGGTSPLHF.

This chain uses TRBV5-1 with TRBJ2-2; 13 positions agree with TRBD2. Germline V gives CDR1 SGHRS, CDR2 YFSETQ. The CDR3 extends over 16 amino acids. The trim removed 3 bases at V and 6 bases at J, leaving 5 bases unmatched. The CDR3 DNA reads TGCGCCAGCAGCTGGACTAGCGGGAGTCACGCCGGGGAGCTGTTTTTT. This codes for CASSWTSGSHAGELFF. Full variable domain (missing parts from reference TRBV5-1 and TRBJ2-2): KAGVTQTPRYLIKTRGQQVTLSCSPISGHRSVSWYQQTPGQGLQFLFEYFSETQRNKGNFPGRFSGRQFSNSRSEMNVSTLELGDSALYLCASSWTSGSHAGELFFGEGSRLTVL.

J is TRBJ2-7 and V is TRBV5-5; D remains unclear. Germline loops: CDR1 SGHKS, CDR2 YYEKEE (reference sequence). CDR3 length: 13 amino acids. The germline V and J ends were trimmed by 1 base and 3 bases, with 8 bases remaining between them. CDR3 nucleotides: TGTGCCAGCAGCTTGAGGGAACTCTACGAGCAGTACTTC. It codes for CASSLRELYEQYF. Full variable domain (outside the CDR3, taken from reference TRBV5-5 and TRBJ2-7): DAGVTQSPTHLIKTRGQQVTLRCSPISGHKSVSWYQQVLGQGPQFIFQYYEKEERGRGNFPDRFSARQFPNYSSELNVNALLLGDSALYLCASSLRELYEQYFGPGTRLTVT.

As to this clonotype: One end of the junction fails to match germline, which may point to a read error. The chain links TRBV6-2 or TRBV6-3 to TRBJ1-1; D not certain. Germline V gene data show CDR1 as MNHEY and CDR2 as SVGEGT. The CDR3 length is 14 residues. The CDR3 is CACSLTQRTTEAFF. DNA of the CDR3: TGTGCCTGCAGTTTAACACAGAGGACGACTGAAGCTTTCTTT.

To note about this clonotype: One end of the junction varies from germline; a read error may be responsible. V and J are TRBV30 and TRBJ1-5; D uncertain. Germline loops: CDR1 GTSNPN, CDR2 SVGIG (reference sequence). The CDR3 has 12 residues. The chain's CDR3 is CARSARAQPQHF. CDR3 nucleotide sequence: TGTGCCCGGAGTGCACGGGCGCAGCCCCAGCATTTT.

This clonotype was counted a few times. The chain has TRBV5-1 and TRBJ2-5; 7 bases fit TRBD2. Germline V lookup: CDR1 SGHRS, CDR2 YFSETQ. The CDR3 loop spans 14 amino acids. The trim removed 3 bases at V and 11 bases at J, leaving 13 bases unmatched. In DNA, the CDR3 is TGCGCCAGCAGCTATGCCGGGACTAACGGTGAGCAGTACTTC. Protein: CASSYAGTNGEQYF.

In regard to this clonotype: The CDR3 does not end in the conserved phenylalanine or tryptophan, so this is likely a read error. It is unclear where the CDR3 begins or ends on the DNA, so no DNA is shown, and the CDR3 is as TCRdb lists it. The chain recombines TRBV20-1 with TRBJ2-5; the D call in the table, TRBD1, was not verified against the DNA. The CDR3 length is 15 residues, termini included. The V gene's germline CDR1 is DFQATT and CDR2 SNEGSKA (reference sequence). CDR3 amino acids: CSARVGGQGGYTFGS.

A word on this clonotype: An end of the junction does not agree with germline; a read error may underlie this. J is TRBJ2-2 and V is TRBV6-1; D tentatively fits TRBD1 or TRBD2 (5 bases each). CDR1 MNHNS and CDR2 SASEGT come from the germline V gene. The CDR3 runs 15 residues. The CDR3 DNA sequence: TGTGCCAGCAGTGCTGGGGGATGGGCCACCGGGGAGCGGTTTTTT. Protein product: CASSAGGWATGERFF.

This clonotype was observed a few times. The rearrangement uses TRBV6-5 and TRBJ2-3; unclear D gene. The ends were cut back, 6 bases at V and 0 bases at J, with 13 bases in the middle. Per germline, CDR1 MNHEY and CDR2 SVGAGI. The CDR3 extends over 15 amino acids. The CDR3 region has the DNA TGTGCCAGCAGCCCCTTTTGGTCTAGCACAGATACGCAGTATTTT. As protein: CASSPFWSSTDTQYF.

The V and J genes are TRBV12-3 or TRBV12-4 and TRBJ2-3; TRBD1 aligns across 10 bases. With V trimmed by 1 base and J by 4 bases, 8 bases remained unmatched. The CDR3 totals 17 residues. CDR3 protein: CASSLVGQGGPPDTQYF. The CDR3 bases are TGTGCCAGCAGTTTAGTCGGACAGGGGGGACCCCCAGATACGCAGTATTTT.

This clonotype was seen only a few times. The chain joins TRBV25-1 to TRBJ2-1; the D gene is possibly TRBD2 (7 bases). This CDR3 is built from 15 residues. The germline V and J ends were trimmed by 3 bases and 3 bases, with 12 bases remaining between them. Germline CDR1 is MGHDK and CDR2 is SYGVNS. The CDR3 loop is CASSDVGGGYNEQFF. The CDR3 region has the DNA TGTGCCAGCAGTGACGTGGGAGGGGGCTACAATGAGCAGTTCTTC. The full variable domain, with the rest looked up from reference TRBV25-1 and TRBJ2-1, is EADIYQTPRYLVIGTGKKITLECSQTMGHDKMYWYQQDPGMELHLIHYSYGVNSTEKGDLSSESTVSRIRTEHFPLTLESARPSHTSQYLCASSDVGGGYNEQFFGPGTRLTVL.

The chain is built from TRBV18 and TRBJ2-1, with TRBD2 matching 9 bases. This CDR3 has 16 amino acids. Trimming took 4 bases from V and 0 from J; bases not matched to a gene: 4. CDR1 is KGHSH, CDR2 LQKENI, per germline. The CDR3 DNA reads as TGTGCCAGCTCACGGAGTAGCGGGAGCTCCTACAATGAGCAGTTCTTC. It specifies CASSRSSGSSYNEQFF.

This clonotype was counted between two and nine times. The CDR3 loop reads CASSDTGGATDTQYF. In nucleotides, the CDR3 is TGTGCCAGCAGCGATACGGGCGGGGCGACAGATACGCAGTATTTT. The chain carries TRBV5-6 and TRBJ2-3, with D possibly being TRBD2 (6 bases). CDR1 and CDR2 from the germline V gene are SGHDT and YYEEEE. V dropped 4 bases and J dropped 3 bases, with 15 bases sitting between them. The CDR3 has 15 amino acids.

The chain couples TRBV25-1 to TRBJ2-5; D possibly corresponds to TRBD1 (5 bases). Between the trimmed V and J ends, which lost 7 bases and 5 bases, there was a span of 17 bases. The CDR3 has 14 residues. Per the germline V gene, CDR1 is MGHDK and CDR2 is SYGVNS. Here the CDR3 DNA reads TGTGCCAGCACTCAGGGCGGACCGGCGGAGACCCAGTACTTC. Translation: CASTQGGPAETQYF.

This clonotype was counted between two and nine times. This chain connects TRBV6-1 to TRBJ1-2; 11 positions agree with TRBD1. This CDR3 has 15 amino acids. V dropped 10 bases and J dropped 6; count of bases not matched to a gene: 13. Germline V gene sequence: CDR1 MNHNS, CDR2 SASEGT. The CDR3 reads CATEPGTGGKDGYTF. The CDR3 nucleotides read TGTGCCACCGAGCCTGGGACAGGGGGGAAGGATGGCTACACCTTC.

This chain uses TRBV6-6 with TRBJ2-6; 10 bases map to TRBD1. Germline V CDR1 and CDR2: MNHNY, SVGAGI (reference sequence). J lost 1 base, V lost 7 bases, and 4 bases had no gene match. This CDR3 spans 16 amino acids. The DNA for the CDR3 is TGTGCCAGCATCGACAGGGGGCGGTCTGGGGCCAACGTCCTGACTTTC. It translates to CASIDRGRSGANVLTF.

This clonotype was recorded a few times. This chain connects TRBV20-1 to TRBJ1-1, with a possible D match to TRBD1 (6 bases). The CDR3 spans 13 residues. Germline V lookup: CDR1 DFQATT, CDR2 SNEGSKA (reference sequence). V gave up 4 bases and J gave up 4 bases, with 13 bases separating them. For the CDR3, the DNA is TGCAGTGCTAATCAACAGGGTTTCACTGAAGCTTTCTTT. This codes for CSANQQGFTEAFF.

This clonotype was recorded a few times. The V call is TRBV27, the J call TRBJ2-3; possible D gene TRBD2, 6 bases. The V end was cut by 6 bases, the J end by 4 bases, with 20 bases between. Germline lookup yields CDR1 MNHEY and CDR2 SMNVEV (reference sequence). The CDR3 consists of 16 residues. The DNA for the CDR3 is TGTGCCAGCAGAGACCGACTAGTTGTAGGTGCAGATACGCAGTATTTT. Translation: CASRDRLVVGADTQYF.

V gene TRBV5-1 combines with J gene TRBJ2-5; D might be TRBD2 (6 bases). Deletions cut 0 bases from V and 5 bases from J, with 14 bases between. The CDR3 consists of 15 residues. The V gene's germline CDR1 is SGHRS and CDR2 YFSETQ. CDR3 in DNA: TGCGCCAGCAGCTTGGCGGAGGCGGGGTCCGAGACCCAGTACTTC. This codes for CASSLAEAGSETQYF.

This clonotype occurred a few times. CDR3 loop: CASSLLEVKYF. CDR3 in DNA: TGTGCCAGCAGCTTATTGGAGGTGAAGTATTTT. The rearrangement links TRBV11-2 to TRBJ2-3; D is possibly TRBD2 (5 bases). The V end was cut by 2 bases, the J end by 13 bases, with 10 bases between. The CDR3 consists of 11 residues. Germline loops: CDR1 SGHAT, CDR2 FQNNGV. Variable domain in full (rest from reference TRBV11-2 and TRBJ2-3): EAGVAQSPRYKIIEKRQSVAFWCNPISGHATLYWYQQILGQGPKLLIQFQNNGVVDDSQLPKDRFSAERLKGVDSTLKIQPAKLEDSAVYLCASSLLEVKYFGPGTRLTVL.

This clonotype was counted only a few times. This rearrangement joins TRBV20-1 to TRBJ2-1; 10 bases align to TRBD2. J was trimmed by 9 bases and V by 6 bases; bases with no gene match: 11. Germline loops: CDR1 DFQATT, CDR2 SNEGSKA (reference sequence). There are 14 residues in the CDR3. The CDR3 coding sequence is TGCAGTGCACCTCGTCTAGCGGGAGTAGGTGAGCAGTTCTTC. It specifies CSAPRLAGVGEQFF.